This TCR beta chain was observed in a study of T cells in Graves' hyperthyroidism and ophthalmopathy (dated by TCRdb to the late 2010s). Looking at the study overall: Peripheral blood was sampled at the time of initial diagnosis, prior to any treatment. To identify TCR V-J signatures that set the groups apart, the researchers used a discovery cohort of about a hundred patients, made up of 40 to 45 with Graves' ophthalmopathy and some 58 with stable Graves' hyperthyroidism. Prospective prediction of ophthalmopathy was tested in an independent validation cohort consisting of some 18 hyperthyroidism patients and approximately 16 patients who later progressed to ophthalmopathy. The 95 to 100 discovery patients were randomly divided into training and test sets at a 7:3 ratio. Thyroid tissue and blood T-cell repertoires from several Graves' hyperthyroidism patients were also compared in the study. Following sampling, methimazole starting at 30 mg daily was given to hyperthyroidism patients, and high-dose intravenous methylprednisolone was given to ophthalmopathy patients. The paper describes TCR Vbeta CDR3 sequencing of 140 or so peripheral blood samples, made up of 43 ophthalmopathy patients, roughly 80 hyperthyroidism patients and some 17 progressor patients.

The CDR3 has 14 amino acids, counting the end cysteine and phenylalanine. Just the 42-base CDR3 DNA is kept, in frame starting at base 1. Ends trimmed: V by 5 bases, J by 4 bases; bases unmatched to a gene: 10. CDR1 and CDR2 were assigned from the germline V gene (reference sequence) as GTSNPN and SVGIG. For this clonotype: No antigen is known for it. One base away there is no much larger clone; base qualities are not given.

The TCR beta CDR3 regions were amplified from the RNA transcripts. The first round of RT-PCR for the TCR CDR3 was performed with the HTBI primer set and the Qiagen OneStep RT-PCR kit. The libraries were constructed in a second round of multiplex PCR and then size-selected and purified. Sequencing of the libraries was done on an Illumina HiSeq2000 using paired-end 100 bp reads. The study's processing was this. Raw data were processed with SOAPnuke, discarding reads with adapters, uncalled bases, mean Phred below 15, or no exact constant-primer or identifier match. High-quality paired reads were merged using COPE v1.2.5, and each unique nucleotide sequence was defined as a clonotype. MiTCR v1.1 was used to align the clonotypes against IMGT TRBV, TRBD and TRBJ reference segments. Analysis was restricted to V-J combinations with a frequency above 0.0001, which covered roughly 99% of repertoires. A TCS score was defined as the ratio between F50 (clonal expansion) and ExV (chaos), using BLOSUM62-based TCRdist between CDR3 peptides within each V-J. Welch's t-statistics and random forest reduced fewer than 550 V-J features to some 14, which were used in a naive Bayes classifier (R e1071). Clones were called with MiXCR by TCRdb after fastp trimmed the public reads at Q25, and only in-frame beta chains were retained. Rows merge per CDR3 protein into single entries with the most common DNA and genes. These V and J calls derive from TCRdb rather than the authors' analysis. The sample yields a few hundred thousand distinct CDR3 sequences; roughly 15% were counted once. Of the sample, about 5% falls within the top ten clones.

Stable Graves' hyperthyroidism was defined as no progression to ophthalmopathy during 18 months of follow-up. The hyperthyroidism patients were between 18 and 65 years old and newly diagnosed, with a disease duration of less than 2 months. Any patient with an uncontrolled infection, another autoimmune disease, pregnancy or lactation was excluded. Diagnoses relied on clinical symptoms, serum thyroxine and TRAb, thyroid ultrasound and orbital computed tomography. PBMCs were isolated from 10 ml of fresh peripheral blood by Ficoll-Paque density gradient centrifugation. Trizol reagent was used to extract total RNA, and RNA quality was then checked on an Agilent 2100 Bioanalyzer. Overall study results and their limits: In validation, the model predicted progression to ophthalmopathy a median of about 5.9 months before onset, with over 60% sensitivity and just under 75% specificity. Most expanded thyroid clonotypes (frequency above 0.001) were also detected in blood, a finding suggesting that blood repertoires may reflect thyroid immune responses. In cross-validation, a model built on a 13 V-J signature told ophthalmopathy apart from stable hyperthyroidism with over 85% sensitivity and approximately 81% specificity, and in testing the same model reached 80%/75%. Sample size was not statistically predetermined, and investigators were not blinded to group allocation.

Input material: blood. This clonotype originated in a woman between 18 and 30 years old with Graves' hyperthyroidism. This chain is built from TRBV30 and TRBJ1-2; 7 junctional bases match TRBD1. The CDR3 amino acid sequence is: CAWGTGTAPYGYTF. At the DNA level, the sequence is TGTGCCTGGGGAACCGGGACAGCACCCTATGGCTACACCTTC.